The entry below describes one T cell receptor beta chain. What it binds is not known. The sample belongs to a study of beta chain features in type 1 diabetes. Broader study findings: Possible PCR preference for shorter templates applied equally to patients and controls. Patients showed naive, central memory and Treg TCRB repertoires that appeared more similar than those of healthy donors.

Of the isolated RNA, all was reverse transcribed, and so the sequenced material was expressed TCRB transcripts. The method was immunoSEQ multiplex PCR; TCRdb's version includes in-frame clones alone and lacks a portion of them. This repertoire shows some 99,000 clones, approximately 39% found once; its top ten account for about 0.07%. Germline V lookup: CDR1 SGHVS, CDR2 FQNEAQ. J was trimmed by 5 bases and V by 4 bases; bases with no gene match: 8. CDR3 length: 17 residues. This clonotype was obtained from a woman between 18 and 29 years old in good health. The rearrangement joins TRBV7-8 to TRBJ2-5; 15 bases are shared with TRBD2. Sequenced material: stem cell memory CD4+ T cells from blood. The CDR3: CASSWGLAGGSGETQYF. For the CDR3, the DNA is TGTGCCAGCAGCTGGGGACTAGCGGGAGGATCGGGGGAGACCCAGTACTTC.